This T cell receptor (beta chain) was captured in a study of Ad26.COV2.S vaccination and SARS-CoV-2 variants. As for the study in general: The study gave Ad26.COV2.S intramuscularly, once or twice 56 days apart.

Study results and limitations: Vaccine recipients and placebo recipients showed similar non-spike TCR breadth. Participants in the vaccine arm had higher spike-specific TCR breadth; placebo recipients had lower.

CDR3 length equals 15 residues. With 2 bases clipped from V and 2 bases from J, the junction kept 1 base outside the gene matches. Germline V CDR1 and CDR2: MNHNS, SASEGT. In regard to this clone: Its antigen is not identified.

Documented treatment: 15 to 20 received Ad26.COV2.S at low or high dose, single or two shots; about five received placebo; per-sample allocation not given. Each sample was drawn 63 days after the first injection (of vaccine or placebo). An 18-55-year-old adult in Boston served as donor. The assay was immunoSEQ multiplex PCR, and TCRdb's table has in-frame clones only and misses some. The sample carries hundreds of thousands of clones, about 89% recorded once. This chain joins TRBV6-1 and TRBJ2-5; TRBD2 matches at 11 bases. Sequenced here: peripheral blood, sampled in a trial of Ad26.COV2.S vaccine versus placebo. The TCR comes from a person between 18 and 60 years old who received the Ad26.COV2.S COVID-19 vaccine or a placebo. CDR3 region: CASSEPSGGQETQYF. For the CDR3, the DNA is TGTGCCAGCAGTGAACCTAGCGGGGGGCAAGAGACCCAGTACTTC.